Reported below is one T cell receptor beta chain. This sample was included in a study of blood T cell repertoires in COVID-19. Study context: Both acute and convalescent COVID-19 samples were obtained from the United States, Italy and Spain. PBMCs, B-cell-depleted T cells, or T cells provided the cDNA or gDNA that made up the material.

TCRdb's table, derived via immunoSEQ multiplex PCR, lists solely in-frame clones and lacks some. The sample has around 200,000 clones; about 89% are singletons. The J segment lost 5 bases and the V segment lost 0 bases, leaving 9 bases of the junction unmatched. The CDR3 runs 17 residues. CDR1 LGHNA and CDR2 YSLEER come from the germline V gene. The chain is built from TRBV4-3 and TRBJ2-3; TRBD2 aligns across 9 bases. The TCR was taken from a man aged 35-49 years with active or convalescent COVID-19. The material sequenced was peripheral blood. The CDR3 DNA sequence: TGCGCCAGCAGCCAAGAATCGGAGCGGGGGGCCGGAGATACGCAGTATTTT. It specifies CASSQESERGAGDTQYF.